A single sample gave rise to the 31 T cell receptor beta chains below, sequenced in a study of CD8 T cells in ankylosing spondylitis. One entry per CDR3 protein results from TCRdb running MiXCR on the 5' RACE reads. The repertoire holds around 320,000 distinct CDR3 sequences, with 20% to 25% as singletons. Sequenced material: blood, either unsorted or a sorted T cell fraction (not recorded which). All receptors derive from a female donor with ankylosing spondylitis or in good health (not recorded which).

The chain joins TRBV20-1 to TRBJ2-7; tentative D call: TRBD1 (6 bases). This CDR3 region has 12 residues. Trimming stripped 0 bases from V and 6 bases from J, with 9 bases between. In germline, CDR1 is DFQATT, CDR2 SNEGSKA (reference sequence). Here the CDR3 reads CSARDYRAEQYF. In nucleotides, the CDR3 is TGCAGTGCTAGAGATTACAGGGCCGAGCAGTACTTC.

This clonotype was observed at least ten times. This sequence joins TRBV29-1 and TRBJ1-1; 8 positions match TRBD1. Germline V lookup: CDR1 SQVTM, CDR2 ANQGSEA. V lost 6 bases, J lost 9 bases, and 12 bases stayed unmatched. The CDR3 spans 13 residues. CDR3 residues: CSVTTGERVKAFF. CDR3 nucleotides: TGCAGCGTGACGACAGGGGAGAGGGTTAAAGCTTTCTTT.

This clonotype was seen a handful of times. The V and J genes are TRBV20-1 and TRBJ2-3; 9 nucleotides align to TRBD2. Germline loops: CDR1 DFQATT, CDR2 SNEGSKA (reference sequence). Trimming took 0 bases from V and 4 from J; bases not matched to a gene: 17. The CDR3 extends over 19 amino acids. CDR3 amino acids: CSARDQVAGVYVPADTQYF. For the CDR3, the DNA is TGCAGTGCTAGAGATCAGGTAGCGGGAGTCTATGTGCCCGCAGATACGCAGTATTTT.

The V gene is TRBV9, the J gene TRBJ2-1, with TRBD2 identical over 11 bases. Per the germline V gene, CDR1 is SGDLS and CDR2 is YYNGEE. With 4 bases clipped from V and 8 bases from J, the junction kept 11 bases outside the gene matches. This CDR3 contains 16 residues. CDR3 protein: CASSPWGGSGRDEQFF. CDR3 bases: TGTGCCAGCAGCCCCTGGGGGGGTAGCGGGAGGGATGAGCAGTTCTTC.

J is TRBJ1-2 and V is TRBV12-3 or TRBV12-4; D is undetermined. This CDR3 contains 16 residues. Trimming shortened V by 5 bases and J by 6 bases, and 22 bases separated the two germline ends. CDR3 protein: CASSLGAGFLTHGYTF. The CDR3 bases are TGTGCCAGCAGTCTGGGAGCGGGGTTTCTCACCCATGGCTACACCTTC.

V gene TRBV6-5 combines with J gene TRBJ1-5; no clear D gene. V lost 2 bases to trimming and J lost 5 bases, with 4 bases between them. Germline assignment: CDR1 MNHEY and CDR2 SVGAGI. The CDR3 runs 12 residues. The CDR3 region is CASSYDDQPQHF. The CDR3 region has the DNA TGTGCCAGCAGTTACGACGATCAGCCCCAGCATTTT.

This clonotype has at least ten counts. The chain carries TRBV20-1 and TRBJ2-7; 10 positions match TRBD2. This CDR3 has 13 residues. CDR1 is DFQATT and CDR2 is SNEGSKA in the germline V gene (reference sequence). V shed 7 bases and J 2 bases; nucleotides not matched to a gene: 5. This chain's CDR3 is CSEIAGGTYEQYF. DNA of the CDR3: TGCAGTGAGATAGCGGGAGGAACCTACGAGCAGTACTTC.

This clonotype appeared a few times. CDR3 nucleotides: TGTGCCAGCAGCTTAGATGCGCCACCCCTCCACTTT. This codes for CASSLDAPPLHF. This chain joins TRBV7-2 and TRBJ1-6; D is unresolved. Germline V CDR1 and CDR2: SGHTA, FQGNSA. With 1 base removed from V and 11 bases from J, the gap between germline ends came to 6 bases. CDR3 size: 12 residues.

This clonotype was observed a few times. This rearrangement joins TRBV15 to TRBJ1-1, with TRBD1 matching 8 bases. CDR3 size: 16 residues. Germline CDR1 and CDR2: LNHNV and YYDKDF (reference sequence). V lost 0 bases and J lost 3; bases outside the gene matches: 6. In DNA form, the CDR3 reads TGTGCCACCAGCAGAGATCTATGGGGACAGGACACTGAAGCTTTCTTT. Translation: CATSRDLWGQDTEAFF.

V and J are TRBV11-2 and TRBJ2-7, with 12 positions matching TRBD2. Trimming cost V 3 bases and J 5 bases; bases outside gene matches: 5. The germline V gene encodes CDR1 SGHAT and CDR2 FQNNGV. The CDR3 has 15 residues. CDR3 sequence: CASSLLAGGPNEQYF. For the CDR3, the DNA is TGTGCCAGCAGCTTGCTAGCGGGAGGGCCGAACGAGCAGTACTTC.

The rearrangement uses TRBV2 and TRBJ2-7; tentatively, D is TRBD1 or TRBD2 (5 bases each). Germline V CDR1 and CDR2: SNHLY, FYNNEI. Trimming removed 10 bases at V and 0 bases at J, with 16 bases between. The CDR3 runs to 14 residues. CDR3 sequence: CATSRDGISYEQYF. CDR3 bases: TGTGCCACCTCCCGGGACGGGATCTCCTACGAGCAGTACTTC.

This clonotype has only a few counts. This rearrangement joins TRBV5-6 to TRBJ2-6; D uncertain. Germline values: CDR1 SGHDT, CDR2 YYEEEE. This CDR3 region has 14 residues. Trimming cost V 1 base and J 0 bases, with 2 bases left between them. This chain's CDR3 is CASSLPSGANVLTF. CDR3 sequence (DNA): TGTGCCAGCAGCTTGCCCTCTGGGGCCAACGTCCTGACTTTC.

This CDR3 is CASSIDWATKDNEQFF. CDR3 DNA: TGTGCCAGTAGTATAGACTGGGCCACAAAGGACAATGAGCAGTTCTTC. The V gene is TRBV19, the J gene TRBJ2-1, with no clear D. V lost 0 bases and J 5 bases, leaving 14 bases between the germline ends. Looked up from germline, CDR1 is LNHDA and CDR2 is SQIVND (reference sequence). The CDR3 has 16 residues.

The genes are TRBV12-3 or TRBV12-4 and TRBJ1-1; a weak D match, TRBD1 (5 bases). V lost 5 bases, J lost 4 bases, and 17 bases lay in between. This CDR3 has 15 amino acids. The CDR3 reads CASSPSPKGITEAFF. The CDR3 DNA follows: TGTGCCAGCAGTCCAAGCCCCAAGGGGATCACTGAAGCTTTCTTT.

The V gene is TRBV7-9, the J gene TRBJ1-5, with unresolved D. Between the trimmed V and J ends, which lost 1 base and 6 bases, there was a span of 7 bases. Looked up from germline, CDR1 is SEHNR and CDR2 is FQNEAQ (reference sequence). This CDR3 comprises 13 residues. The CDR3 region is CASSLEWGQPQHF. Written as DNA, the CDR3 is TGTGCCAGCAGCTTAGAATGGGGTCAGCCCCAGCATTTT.

The V and J genes are TRBV2 and TRBJ2-7; no definite D call. Trimming removed 8 bases at V and 3 bases at J, with 8 bases between. The CDR3 runs 11 residues. Per germline, CDR1 SNHLY and CDR2 FYNNEI. In nucleotides, the CDR3 is TGTGCCAGCGGGTTAGACTACGAGCAGTACTTC. Translation: CASGLDYEQYF.

The chain joins TRBV7-2 to TRBJ2-1; a possible D gene is TRBD2 (5 bases). V gave up 2 bases and J gave up 4 bases, with 15 bases separating them. Germline assignment: CDR1 SGHTA and CDR2 FQGNSA. This CDR3 is built from 16 residues. CDR3 loop: CASSLKRPSWYNEQFF. CDR3 sequence (DNA): TGTGCCAGCAGCTTAAAAAGGCCTAGCTGGTACAATGAGCAGTTCTTC.

This clonotype turned up a few times. This sequence joins TRBV6-1 and TRBJ2-3; TRBD2 is a possible D gene (6 bases). This CDR3 has 16 residues. Trimming took off 5 bases at V and 1 base at J, with 16 bases between the two ends. Germline values: CDR1 MNHNS, CDR2 SASEGT. The CDR3 nucleotides are TGTGCCAGCAGTCAACCTGCCCCGGGGGGCACAGATACGCAGTATTTT. It is translated as CASSQPAPGGTDTQYF.

This chain joins TRBV7-2 and TRBJ2-7, with D perhaps TRBD2 (5 bases). The ends were cut back, 1 base at V and 4 bases at J, with 14 bases in the middle. Per germline, CDR1 SGHTA and CDR2 FQGNSA. The CDR3 loop spans 15 amino acids. Written as DNA, the CDR3 is TGTGCCAGCAGCTTAGTCTTTTCCCGGGATTACGAGCAGTACTTC. Its protein is CASSLVFSRDYEQYF. The full variable domain, its missing parts supplied by reference TRBV7-2 and TRBJ2-7, is GAGVSQSPSNKVTEKGKDVELRCDPISGHTALYWYRQSLGQGLEFLIYFQGNSAPDKSGLPSDRFSAERTGGSVSTLTIQRTQQEDSAVYLCASSLVFSRDYEQYFGPGTRLTVT.

The V gene is TRBV7-2, the J gene TRBJ2-1; unclear D gene. V was pared by 5 bases and J by 6 bases, with 14 bases between. The CDR3 consists of 14 residues. The germline V gene has CDR1 SGHTA and CDR2 FQGNSA. The CDR3 DNA follows: TGTGCCAGCAGCCCCGACCCCCCTCCCAATGAGCAGTTCTTC. It yields the protein CASSPDPPPNEQFF.

The rearrangement joins TRBV6-1 to TRBJ1-5, with a tentative D call TRBD1 (6 bases). The length of the CDR3 is 15 residues. V was clipped by 4 bases and J by 0 bases, with 10 bases between them. CDR1 is MNHNS, CDR2 SASEGT, per germline. CDR3 coding DNA: TGTGCCAGCAGTGCGCAGGGGTATAGCAATCAGCCCCAGCATTTT. Amino acids: CASSAQGYSNQPQHF.

The chain joins TRBV10-1 to TRBJ2-1; D remains ambiguous. The CDR3 sequence is 15 residues long. V was cut by 6 bases and J by 3 bases, with 15 bases left in between. CDR1 and CDR2 from the germline V gene are WNHNN and SYGVQD (reference sequence). The CDR3 spells CASRLPKGFYNEQFF. The DNA for the CDR3 is TGCGCCAGCAGGCTGCCCAAGGGCTTCTACAATGAGCAGTTCTTC.

This chain connects TRBV20-1 to TRBJ2-7; 9 bases map to TRBD2. The length of the CDR3 is 15 residues. CDR1 is DFQATT, CDR2 SNEGSKA, per germline (reference sequence). J gave up 1 base and V 3 bases, and 7 bases lay outside the gene matches. The CDR3 protein is CSASGAGGQSYEQYF. The CDR3, as DNA: TGCAGTGCTAGTGGAGCGGGAGGCCAGTCCTACGAGCAGTACTTC.

Here the CDR3 reads CASSWQGNGLADTQYF. CDR3 DNA: TGTGCCAGCAGCTGGCAGGGGAATGGACTGGCAGATACGCAGTATTTT. The V gene is TRBV5-6, the J gene TRBJ2-3; possible D gene TRBD1, 6 bases. CDR1 is SGHDT and CDR2 is YYEEEE in the germline V gene. The V gene lost 3 bases and the J gene lost 4 bases, with 18 bases spanning the gap. The CDR3 extends over 16 amino acids.

This clonotype occurred a few times. This rearrangement joins TRBV6-6 to TRBJ2-1; 7 bases fit TRBD1. After removal of 5 bases from V and 3 bases from J, the junction contained 7 bases not matched to a gene. Germline V CDR1 and CDR2: MNHNY, SVGAGI (reference sequence). The CDR3 has 15 amino acids. DNA for the CDR3: TGTGCCAGCAGTAGCACTGACAGGGACTACAATGAGCAGTTCTTC. It encodes CASSSTDRDYNEQFF.

The chain uses TRBV20-1 and TRBJ2-3; D ambiguous. Germline CDR1 DFQATT, CDR2 SNEGSKA (reference sequence). Trimming left V 6 bases short and J 0 bases short, with 10 bases between. The CDR3 is 13 residues long. The CDR3 region has the DNA TGCAGTGCGCCACAGTTTAGCACAGATACGCAGTATTTT. This gives the protein CSAPQFSTDTQYF.

This clonotype was recorded a few times. CDR3 nucleotide sequence: TGTGCCAGCAGCAATAAGCGTAGCGGGCGCACAGATACGCAGTATTTT. Protein product: CASSNKRSGRTDTQYF. The chain employs TRBV7-8 and TRBJ2-3; 7 bases are shared with TRBD2. The trim removed 5 bases at V and 1 base at J, leaving 9 bases unmatched. This CDR3 is 16 amino acids long. CDR1 is SGHVS and CDR2 is FQNEAQ in the germline V gene.

This chain links TRBV5-4 with TRBJ2-7, with TRBD1 matching over 9 bases. The germline gives CDR1 SGHNT, CDR2 YYREEE (reference sequence). V lost 4 bases, J lost 4 bases, and 6 bases stayed unmatched. The CDR3 covers 14 residues. The CDR3, as DNA: TGTGCCAGCAGCCCCGGGGACAGGGTTTACGAGCAGTACTTC. This gives the protein CASSPGDRVYEQYF.

The J gene is TRBJ1-6, the V gene TRBV25-1, with D unresolved. Trimming pared 6 bases from V and 7 bases from J, leaving 7 bases between. The CDR3 spans 12 residues. Germline CDR1 is MGHDK and CDR2 is SYGVNS. CDR3 coding DNA: TGTGCCAGCAGGGGAAGCAATTCACCCCTCCACTTT. This gives the protein CASRGSNSPLHF.

This rearrangement joins TRBV28 to TRBJ1-1; TRBD1 matches at 7 bases. J lost 4 bases, V lost 6 bases, and 8 bases had no gene match. CDR3 length equals 14 residues. CDR1 is MDHEN and CDR2 is SYDVKM in the germline V gene. CDR3 DNA sequence: TGTGCCAGCAGGTTTGGGACAGTGAGCACTGAAGCTTTCTTT. Protein product: CASRFGTVSTEAFF.

V is TRBV20-1 and J is TRBJ2-5; weak D call: TRBD2 (7 bases). The CDR3 runs 18 residues. The germline V gene has CDR1 DFQATT and CDR2 SNEGSKA (reference sequence). V lost 1 base, J lost 0 bases, and 21 bases lay in between. This CDR3 reads CSARGHPRGRGDQETQYF. CDR3 sequence (DNA): TGCAGTGCTAGAGGCCATCCTAGGGGGAGGGGAGACCAAGAGACCCAGTACTTC.